Following are 10 T cell receptor beta chains from one sample sequenced in a study of siplizumab effects on memory and regulatory T cells. Method: immunoSEQ multiplex PCR; TCRdb's copy keeps in-frame clones and lacks some. Among approximately 10,000 clones listed, around half were seen once. Coculturing of the mixed lymphocyte reaction cells was performed at 37°C for around six days. Which antigens these TCRs recognize remains unknown. The sample comprised CFSE-low (dividing) CD8+ T cells sorted from an allogeneic mixed lymphocyte reaction. The origin of the receptors is a human donor in good health; the cells came from an allogeneic mixed lymphocyte reaction. Some clones in this sample may be carry-over from other donors' samples.

The chain is built from TRBV10-3 and TRBJ1-5; no definite D call. The CDR3 extends over 15 amino acids. Germline V gene sequence: CDR1 ENHRY, CDR2 SYGVKD. V was cut by 0 bases and J by 2 bases, with 8 bases left in between. The DNA for the CDR3 is TGTGCCATCAGTGAGTCGGGGAACGGCAATCAGCCCCAGCATTTT. Amino acid sequence: CAISESGNGNQPQHF.

This rearrangement joins TRBV7-9 to TRBJ2-7; the D is unclear. The CDR3 extends over 12 amino acids. Trimming cost V 1 base and J 3 bases, with 4 bases left between them. Germline CDR1 is SEHNR and CDR2 is FQNEAQ (reference sequence). CDR3 residues: CASSLGVYEQYF. The DNA for the CDR3 is TGTGCCAGCAGCTTAGGAGTCTACGAGCAGTACTTC. Together with reference TRBV7-9 and TRBJ2-7, the CDR3 gives the full variable domain: DTGVSQNPRHKITKRGQNVTFRCDPISEHNRLYWYRQTLGQGPEFLTYFQNEAQLEKSRLLSDRFSAERPKGSFSTLEIQRTEQGDSAMYLCASSLGVYEQYFGPGTRLTVT.

The rearrangement joins TRBV5-8 to TRBJ1-5, with D tentatively TRBD1 (6 bases). Trimming pared 1 base from V and 4 bases from J, leaving 12 bases between. The CDR3 sequence is 15 residues long. Germline V gene sequence: CDR1 SGHTS, CDR2 YDEGEE. CDR3 region: CASSLRGPGNQPQHF. In DNA form, the CDR3 reads TGTGCCAGCAGCTTGCGGGGGCCGGGGAATCAGCCCCAGCATTTT.

The rearrangement joins TRBV7-9 to TRBJ2-2; 10 positions match TRBD2. This CDR3 is built from 17 residues. In germline, CDR1 is SEHNR, CDR2 FQNEAQ (reference sequence). V shed 5 bases, J shed 4 bases, and the junction held 10 bases outside the gene matches. CDR3 residues: CASSPPVASGGTGELFF. In DNA form, the CDR3 reads TGTGCCAGCAGCCCTCCCGTGGCTAGCGGGGGCACCGGGGAGCTGTTTTTT.

For this clone: Other DNA sequences in this sample translate to the same CDR3. The V gene is TRBV5-4, the J gene TRBJ1-2; 9 bases align to TRBD1. The germline V gene encodes CDR1 SGHNT and CDR2 YYREEE (reference sequence). The length of the CDR3 is 16 residues. V lost 2 bases, J lost 5 bases, and 10 bases stayed unmatched. DNA for the CDR3: TGTGCCAGCAGCTTTACAACAGGGGGCGTAAATTATGGCTACACCTTC. The encoded protein is CASSFTTGGVNYGYTF.

This clone was counted a few times. The genes are TRBV6-1 and TRBJ1-2, with D tentatively TRBD1 (5 bases). The germline gives CDR1 MNHNS, CDR2 SASEGT. The V end lost 2 bases, the J end lost 7 bases, and 11 bases lay between the germline ends. The CDR3 sequence is 13 residues long. CDR3 in amino acids: CASSEMGRVGYTF. The CDR3 DNA sequence: TGTGCCAGCAGTGAAATGGGGCGTGTTGGCTACACCTTC.

This clone was detected only a few times. The J gene is TRBJ2-7, the V gene TRBV6-5; D is perhaps TRBD1 (5 bases). The V end lost 4 bases, the J end lost 2 bases, and 9 bases lay between the germline ends. Germline lookup yields CDR1 MNHEY and CDR2 SVGAGI. The length of the CDR3 is 13 residues. In DNA form, the CDR3 reads TGTGCCAGCAGTTTACAGGCAGCCTACGAGCAGTACTTC. Residues: CASSLQAAYEQYF.

This chain links TRBV27 with TRBJ1-1; weak D call: TRBD1 (5 bases). Germline CDR1 and CDR2: MNHEY and SMNVEV (reference sequence). The CDR3 runs to 15 residues. Trimming cost V 4 bases and J 4 bases, with 16 bases left between them. CDR3 in amino acids: CASSYPSRGGTEAFF. The CDR3, as DNA: TGTGCCAGCAGTTATCCCTCCCGGGGGGGCACTGAAGCTTTCTTT.

In this sample, this clone turned up many times. The rearrangement links TRBV27 to TRBJ2-1, with a tentative D call TRBD2 (5 bases). Germline CDR1 and CDR2: MNHEY and SMNVEV (reference sequence). V lost 3 bases and J lost 7, with 10 bases in between. The CDR3 is made up of 13 amino acids. The CDR3 region is CASSLWELNEQFF. The CDR3 nucleotides read TGTGCCAGCAGTTTGTGGGAGTTGAATGAGCAGTTCTTC.

V gene TRBV7-8 combines with J gene TRBJ2-7; tentatively, D is TRBD2 (5 bases). V shed 6 bases and J shed 0 bases, with 9 bases lying between them. Germline CDR1 reads SGHVS; CDR2 reads FQNEAQ. The CDR3 has 13 amino acids. CDR3 sequence reads: CASREGSSYEQYF. For the CDR3, the DNA is TGTGCCAGCAGAGAGGGCTCCTCCTACGAGCAGTACTTC.